This is a list of T cell receptor beta chains from one sample in a study of blood T cell repertoires in COVID-19. TCRdb's table, derived via immunoSEQ multiplex PCR, lists solely in-frame clones and lacks some. The profile shows 100,000 to 150,000 clones, about 85% of them singletons. Sequenced: peripheral blood. The receptors stem from an older man with active or convalescent COVID-19. Both conserved end residues are part of each CDR3. D genes are given only for firm matches. Expanded clones are given a class, and other clones once, few, many or no size at all.

v_gene	d_gene	j_gene	abundance	CDR3nt	CDR3aa
TRBV27	TRBD2	TRBJ2-1	NA	TGTGCCAGCAGTTCGGGACTAGCGGGGGGGACTAGCTCCTACAATGAGCAGTTCTTC	CASSSGLAGGTSSYNEQFF
TRBV19	NA	TRBJ1-1	NA	TGTGCCAGTAGTATAGCCAGGGGCGGCACTGAAGCTTTCTTT	CASSIARGGTEAFF
TRBV18	TRBD2	TRBJ2-1	NA	TGTGCCAGCTCACCCCTAGCGGGAAGCTACAATGAGCAGTTCTTC	CASSPLAGSYNEQFF
TRBV4-1	NA	TRBJ2-2	NA	TGCGCCAGCAGCCAAGAAGGGGACACCGGGGAGCTGTTTTTT	CASSQEGDTGELFF
TRBV3-1/TRBV3-2	TRBD2	TRBJ2-3	NA	TGTGCCAGCAGCCAAGTGGTAGCGGGGGGTCAAGATACGCAGTATTTT	CASSQVVAGGQDTQYF
TRBV19	NA	TRBJ1-1	NA	TGTGCCAGTAGGCCACAGGGAATAAACACTGAAGCTTTCTTT	CASRPQGINTEAFF
TRBV6-5	TRBD1	TRBJ1-6	NA	TGTGCCAGCAGAGCAGAGACAGGGAGCTATTCACCCCTCCACTTT	CASRAETGSYSPLHF
TRBV6-4	NA	TRBJ2-1	NA	TGTGCCAGCAGTCTAAGCGGCCGCTACAATGAGCAGTTCTTC	CASSLSGRYNEQFF
TRBV6-5	TRBD1	TRBJ2-5	once	TGTGCCAGCAGCAGGGACAGGGAAGAGACCCAGTACTTC	CASSRDREETQYF
TRBV7-9	NA	TRBJ2-2	NA	TGTGCCAGCAGCTTACTCGGCGGGGCCGGGGAGCTGTTTTTT	CASSLLGGAGELFF
TRBV5-4	TRBD1	TRBJ1-6	NA	TGTGCCAGCAGCGACAGGGATTCACCCCTCCACTTT	CASSDRDSPLHF
TRBV3-1/TRBV3-2	NA	TRBJ1-2	NA	TGTGCCAGCAGCCTTACCCAGGGGAACTATGGCTACACCTTC	CASSLTQGNYGYTF
TRBV28	TRBD1	TRBJ1-6	NA	TGTGCCAGCACCCCATCAGACAGGGATTTACCCCTCCACTTT	CASTPSDRDLPLHF
TRBV5-1	NA	TRBJ2-3	NA	TGCGCCAGCAGCTTGGACGGTGAGCGTCGGACAGATACGCAGTATTTT	CASSLDGERRTDTQYF
TRBV2	TRBD1	TRBJ1-2	NA	TGTGCCAGCAGGGCTACCCGGGACAGGGGTATCTATGGCTACACCTTC	CASRATRDRGIYGYTF
TRBV5-1	NA	TRBJ2-1	NA	TGCGCCAGCAGCTTGGAGGTCCGGTTAGCCGGGGGTGAGCAGTTCTTC	CASSLEVRLAGGEQFF
TRBV6-1	TRBD1	TRBJ2-6	few	TGTGCCAGCAGTGAACCGGGACAGGCAAGCTCTGGGGCCAACGTCCTGACTTTC	CASSEPGQASSGANVLTF
TRBV7-8	NA	TRBJ1-2	NA	TGTGCCAGCAGCTTACCAGGGTCGGGCTATGGCTACACCTTC	CASSLPGSGYGYTF
TRBV7-2	NA	TRBJ1-1	few	TGTGCCAGCAGCCCGGGGACTATGAACACTGAAGCTTTCTTT	CASSPGTMNTEAFF
TRBV2	NA	TRBJ1-6	NA	TGTGCCAGCAGGGTTGGTTCGAGCTCCTATAATTCACCCCTCCACTTT	CASRVGSSSYNSPLHF
TRBV7-9	TRBD2	TRBJ2-1	NA	TGTGCCAGCAGCTTAGCTTTGGGGCTAGCGGGAGAGTACAATGAGCAGTTCTTC	CASSLALGLAGEYNEQFF
TRBV18	TRBD1	TRBJ2-2	NA	TGTGCCAGCTCACGGGGACAGGACAACACCGGGGAGCTGTTTTTT	CASSRGQDNTGELFF
TRBV19	NA	TRBJ1-5	NA	TGTGCCAGTAGTATTCGCGCACCGAGCAATCAGCCCCAGCATTTT	CASSIRAPSNQPQHF
TRBV7-8	NA	TRBJ1-1	once	TGTGCCAGCTCCGTGACAGGTGGAGACACTGAAGCTTTCTTT	CASSVTGGDTEAFF
TRBV30	NA	TRBJ1-5	NA	TGTGCCTGGAGCTGGGGAGGCAATCAGCCCCAGCATTTT	CAWSWGGNQPQHF
TRBV19	TRBD1	TRBJ1-1	NA	TGTGCCAGTAGTAGCAGACAGGGGGCGCGACCCGGTGCTTTCTTT	CASSSRQGARPGAFF
TRBV29-1	TRBD1	TRBJ1-1	NA	TGCAGCGTTGTTGGACAGGGTGACACTGAAGCTTTCTTT	CSVVGQGDTEAFF
TRBV3-1/TRBV3-2	TRBD1	TRBJ2-7	NA	TGTGCCAGCAGCCCCGGACTCGGACAGGGTCTACGGGAGCAGTACTTC	CASSPGLGQGLREQYF
TRBV18	TRBD2	TRBJ2-1	NA	TGTGCCAGCTCACCGGTGATAGCGGGACAAGATGAGCAGTTCTTC	CASSPVIAGQDEQFF
TRBV15	TRBD1	TRBJ1-6	once	TGTGCCACCAGCAGAGATGGTTACAGGGGGTATTCACCCCTCCACTTT	CATSRDGYRGYSPLHF
TRBV7-9	NA	TRBJ2-5	once	TGTGCCAGCAGCTCCATAATTACAGGGACGGGTGGGGAGACCCAGTACTTC	CASSSIITGTGGETQYF
TRBV19	TRBD1	TRBJ2-3	NA	TGTGCCAGTAGTGCAGGACGACAGGGGGGGGCAGATACGCAGTATTTT	CASSAGRQGGADTQYF
TRBV24-1	NA	TRBJ1-3	NA	TGTGCCACCAGTGATCCCAGGGTTTCTGGAAACACCATATATTTT	CATSDPRVSGNTIYF
TRBV5-1	TRBD2	TRBJ2-1	NA	TGCGCCAGCAGCTCCGCACTAGCGGGGGAAACCTACAATGAGCAGTTCTTC	CASSSALAGETYNEQFF
TRBV30	TRBD1	TRBJ1-5	NA	TGTGCCTGGCGGGGCCAGGGGGGTCAGCCCCAGCATTTT	CAWRGQGGQPQHF
TRBV19	NA	TRBJ1-6	NA	TGTGCCACTCAACAGGGAATGGGGGTGGAGAATTCACCCCTCCACTTT	CATQQGMGVENSPLHF
TRBV19	TRBD1	TRBJ2-7	NA	TGTGCCAGTAGTTCGGGACAGTTCTACGAGCAGTACTTC	CASSSGQFYEQYF
TRBV5-6	TRBD1	TRBJ1-6	NA	TGTGCCAGCAGCTTGATCGGGGGACAGGGGAGCTCCTATAATTCACCCCTCCACTTT	CASSLIGGQGSSYNSPLHF
TRBV7-9	TRBD1	TRBJ1-2	NA	TGTGCCAGCAGCTGGGACAGGGAGGGCTATGGCTACACCTTC	CASSWDREGYGYTF
TRBV7-8	NA	TRBJ2-4	NA	TGTGCCAGCAGCCCAGCCCCGGGACTAGCCAAAAACATTCAGTACTTC	CASSPAPGLAKNIQYF
TRBV4-3	NA	TRBJ1-1	NA	TGCGCCAGCAGCCAAGATCGGGGGGCCTCGAACACTGAAGCTTTCTTT	CASSQDRGASNTEAFF
TRBV10-1	NA	TRBJ1-1	NA	TGCGCCAGCAGTGGGCCTTACAGGGATCGGGGCCTCCTGAACACTGAAGCTTTCTTT	CASSGPYRDRGLLNTEAFF
TRBV5-8	TRBD2	TRBJ2-2	NA	TGTGCCAGCAATCGCGGGACTAGAGAATGGGCCGGGGAGCTGTTTTTT	CASNRGTREWAGELFF
TRBV18	NA	TRBJ1-1	NA	TGTGCCAGCTCATTCCTGGACAGTCCCGGGTTAGTGGAAGCTTTCTTT	CASSFLDSPGLVEAFF
TRBV7-2	TRBD2	TRBJ2-7	NA	TGTGCCAGCAGCTTAGGGCCTAGCGGGAGGCCCTACGAGCAGTACTTC	CASSLGPSGRPYEQYF
TRBV5-6	TRBD2	TRBJ2-7	NA	TGTGCCAGCAGCCCCTATAGCGGGAGGGTCGACGAGCAGTACTTC	CASSPYSGRVDEQYF
TRBV6-1	NA	TRBJ1-5	NA	TGTGCCAGCAGTTCCTCCGATCAGCCCCAGCATTTT	CASSSSDQPQHF
TRBV9	TRBD1	TRBJ1-2	few	TGTGCCAGCAGCGAATGGACAGGGAGTAACTATGGCTACACCTTC	CASSEWTGSNYGYTF
TRBV7-2	TRBD2	TRBJ2-1	NA	TGTGCCAGCAGCTTAGTGATAGCGGGCCACAATGAGCAGTTCTTC	CASSLVIAGHNEQFF